This TCR beta chain stems from a study of control samples from healthy donors and cancer patients. Clones were sequenced by immunoSEQ multiplex PCR, and TCRdb holds only the in-frame ones, with some missing. This table has about 95,000 clones, around four fifths appearing once. This clone has only a few counts. The germline V and J ends were trimmed by 2 bases and 2 bases, with 2 bases remaining between them. The length of the CDR3 is 12 residues. Germline CDR1 reads SGHNT; CDR2 reads YYREEE (reference sequence). The sequence was collected from a man younger than 45 in good health. The chain recombines TRBV5-4 with TRBJ1-3, with D unclear. Specimen: blood. The DNA for the CDR3 is TGTGCCAGCAGCTTTCCTGGAAACACCATATATTTT. The encoded protein is CASSFPGNTIYF.